Shown below are 13 T cell receptor beta chains from a single sample sequenced in a study of blood T cell repertoires in COVID-19. TCRdb's copy holds only in-frame clones and misses some; the assay was immunoSEQ multiplex PCR. The table has 150,000 to 200,000 clones, more than 85% seen once; the top ten hold less than 1%. The specimen sequenced was peripheral blood. Receptor source: a man between 18 and 35 years old with acute or convalescent COVID-19.

This clone was counted a single time. The chain combines TRBV28 with TRBJ2-7, with TRBD1 matching over 10 bases. V lost 6 bases to trimming and J lost 0 bases; unmatched junction nucleotides: 2. Looked up from germline, CDR1 is MDHEN and CDR2 is SYDVKM. The CDR3 is 14 amino acids. CDR3 in DNA: TGTGCCAGCAGCAGGGACAGGGGCTCCTACGAGCAGTACGTC. Translation: CASSRDRGSYEQYV.

This rearrangement joins TRBV9 to TRBJ1-2; TRBD1 agrees at 7 bases. The CDR3 length is 13 residues. V shed 0 bases and J 4 bases; nucleotides not matched to a gene: 0. The germline V gene has CDR1 SGDLS and CDR2 YYNGEE. The CDR3 bases are TGTGCCAGCAGCGTAGGGACAGGCTATGGCTACACCTTC. Translation gives CASSVGTGYGYTF.

The chain combines TRBV19 with TRBJ1-5; 7 bases agree with TRBD1. Germline CDR1 and CDR2: LNHDA and SQIVND (reference sequence). This CDR3 comprises 13 residues. Trimming removed 6 bases from V and 2 bases from J; junction bases left unmatched: 1. Written as DNA, the CDR3 is TGTGCCAGTAGAGGACAGGGCAATCAGCCCCAGCATTTT. Protein sequence: CASRGQGNQPQHF.

J is TRBJ1-3 and V is TRBV18; D uncertain. The germline V and J ends were trimmed by 6 bases and 0 bases, with 9 bases remaining between them. Looked up from germline, CDR1 is KGHSH and CDR2 is LQKENI. CDR3 length: 14 residues. The DNA of the CDR3 is TGTGCCAGCTCCAACACCGACTCTGGAAACACCATATATTTT. Translating it yields CASSNTDSGNTIYF. The whole variable domain, filled in from reference TRBV18 and TRBJ1-3, reads NAGVMQNPRHLVRRRGQEARLRCSPMKGHSHVYWYRQLPEEGLKFMVYLQKENIIDESGMPKERFSAEFPKEGPSILRIQQVVRGDSAAYFCASSNTDSGNTIYFGEGSWLTVV.

The chain couples TRBV15 to TRBJ2-3, with 10 bases matching TRBD1. With V trimmed by 5 bases and J by 3 bases, 8 bases remained unmatched. Germline V CDR1 and CDR2: LNHNV, YYDKDF (reference sequence). The CDR3 covers 16 residues. The CDR3 here is CATSAHGQGGTDTQYF. In DNA, the CDR3 is TGTGCCACCAGCGCTCACGGACAGGGGGGTACAGATACGCAGTATTTT.

The V call is TRBV18, the J call TRBJ1-1; maybe TRBD1 (5 bases). In germline, CDR1 is KGHSH, CDR2 LQKENI. Trimming took off 0 bases at V and 1 base at J, with 15 bases between the two ends. The CDR3 is 17 amino acids. The CDR3 sequence is CASSPPYPGWGNTEAFF. The CDR3 coding sequence is TGTGCCAGCTCACCACCGTACCCAGGGTGGGGGAACACTGAAGCTTTCTTT.

This clone was found once. A junction end diverges from the germline sequence, so it may reflect a read error. J is TRBJ1-4 and V is TRBV15, with 7 positions matching TRBD1. There are 13 residues in the CDR3. CDR1 and CDR2 (germline): LNHNV, YYDKDF (reference sequence). CDR3 sequence reads: CATSRETLGTALF. The DNA of the CDR3 is TGTGCCACCAGCAGAGAAACCCTCGGGACAGCACTTTTT.

This clone has more than one count but fewer than ten. The rearrangement joins TRBV19 to TRBJ1-1; TRBD1 matches at 11 bases. The ends lost 5 bases at V and 4 bases at J; junction bases unmatched: 6. Germline loops: CDR1 LNHDA, CDR2 SQIVND (reference sequence). This CDR3 is 15 amino acids long. The DNA for the CDR3 is TGTGCCAGTAGTCCGGGACAGGGGGTAGGCACTGAAGCTTTCTTT. This gives the protein CASSPGQGVGTEAFF.

This clone has more than one count but fewer than ten. The chain couples TRBV5-1 to TRBJ1-1, with D possibly matching TRBD1 (6 bases). The V and J ends lost 4 bases and 1 base respectively, with 17 bases between them. The CDR3 is 16 amino acids. CDR1 is SGHRS, CDR2 YFSETQ, per germline. Here the CDR3 reads CASSPGGRTANTEAFF. CDR3 nucleotides: TGCGCCAGCAGCCCCGGCGGGAGGACAGCGAACACTGAAGCTTTCTTT.

This chain links TRBV19 with TRBJ2-2, with D unresolved. Looked up from germline, CDR1 is LNHDA and CDR2 is SQIVND (reference sequence). V was trimmed by 3 bases and J by 6 bases, leaving 14 bases between them. The CDR3 runs to 15 residues. CDR3 residues: CASSMGSWLSGELFF. CDR3 DNA: TGTGCCAGTAGTATGGGCAGTTGGCTGTCCGGGGAGCTGTTTTTT. Looking up the rest from reference TRBV19 and TRBJ2-2 gives the full variable domain: DGGITQSPKYLFRKEGQNVTLSCEQNLNHDAMYWYRQDPGQGLRLIYYSQIVNDFQKGDIAEGYSVSREKKESFPLTVTSAQKNPTAFYLCASSMGSWLSGELFFGEGSRLTVL.

The chain carries TRBV6-5 and TRBJ1-1, with D perhaps TRBD1 (6 bases). Germline V gives CDR1 MNHEY, CDR2 SVGAGI. The CDR3 runs 15 residues. The V and J ends lost 2 bases and 4 bases respectively, with 14 bases between them. Here the CDR3 reads CASSYRVQGSTEAFF. In DNA, the CDR3 is TGTGCCAGCAGTTACCGCGTTCAGGGGAGCACTGAAGCTTTCTTT.

This clone was seen a handful of times. V usage is TRBV7-9 and J usage is TRBJ1-2, with 11 nucleotides matching TRBD1. The CDR3 spans 17 residues. Losses at the gene ends were 7 bases for V and 4 bases for J; bases not matched to a gene: 14. From germline, CDR1 is SEHNR and CDR2 FQNEAQ (reference sequence). CDR3 loop: CASTLRTGGTYSYGYTF. CDR3 DNA: TGTGCCAGCACCCTTCGGACAGGGGGCACTTACAGCTATGGCTACACCTTC.

The chain couples TRBV30 to TRBJ1-6, with D tentatively TRBD1 (6 bases). Germline V gene sequence: CDR1 GTSNPN, CDR2 SVGIG (reference sequence). The CDR3 is 14 amino acids. With 3 bases removed from V and 7 bases from J, the gap between germline ends came to 13 bases. CDR3 region: CAWSIGDINSPLHF. The CDR3 coding sequence is TGTGCCTGGAGCATAGGGGACATAAATTCACCCCTCCACTTT. The whole variable domain, filled in from reference TRBV30 and TRBJ1-6, reads SQTIHQWPATLVQPVGSPLSLECTVEGTSNPNLYWYRQAAGRGLQLLFYSVGIGQISSEVPQNLSASRPQDRQFILSSKKLLLSDSGFYLCAWSIGDINSPLHFGNGTRLTVT.